The 17 T cell receptor beta chains listed next were all sequenced from one sample in a study of human T cells and chemical hapten exposure. The sample's time point: healthy volunteer bleed at 2 weeks. Whole blood that had not been fractionated was the source of extracted total RNA. Using its own MiXCR run on the RACE reads, TCRdb lists one record per CDR3 protein. The sample shows some 45,000 distinct CDR3 sequences, 3.5% to 5% of them seen only once. Specimen: whole blood. Receptors were obtained from a human donor in good health. Some clones in this sample may be carry-over from other donors' samples.

In this sample, this clonotype turned up many times. The chain links TRBV11-3 to TRBJ2-1; 9 bases are a match to TRBD2. The CDR3 runs 17 residues. After removal of 1 base from V and 1 base from J, the junction contained 5 bases not matched to a gene. Germline-derived CDR1 and CDR2 are SGHNT and YENEEA. The CDR3, as DNA: TGTGCCAGCAGCTTAGCCGTTAGCGGGAGTTCCTACAATGAGCAGTTCTTC. Translated, it gives CASSLAVSGSSYNEQFF. Full variable domain (outside the CDR3, taken from reference TRBV11-3 and TRBJ2-1): EAGVVQSPRYKIIEKKQPVAFWCNPISGHNTLYWYLQNLGQGPELLIRYENEEAVDDSQLPKDRFSAERLKGVDSTLKIQPAELGDSAVYLCASSLAVSGSSYNEQFFGPGTRLTVL.

This clonotype was seen at least ten times. This chain links TRBV27 with TRBJ1-1; no firm D call. CDR1 and CDR2 (germline): MNHEY, SMNVEV (reference sequence). There are 14 residues in the CDR3. V gave up 5 bases and J gave up 1 base, with 11 bases separating them. CDR3 DNA: TGTGCCAGCAGTGAGGGAAGAGCGAACACTGAAGCTTTCTTT. Encoded protein: CASSEGRANTEAFF.

This clonotype occurred many times. V and J are TRBV27 and TRBJ2-7; either TRBD1 or TRBD2 may fit D (5 bases each). The germline gives CDR1 MNHEY, CDR2 SMNVEV (reference sequence). The CDR3 runs to 14 residues. Between the trimmed V and J ends, which lost 0 bases and 6 bases, there was a span of 12 bases. CDR3 sequence reads: CASSLSAGTIEQYF. CDR3 sequence (DNA): TGTGCCAGCAGTTTATCTGCAGGGACCATCGAGCAGTACTTC.

The chain uses TRBV11-2 and TRBJ1-2; D gene unclear. Trimming stripped 3 bases from V and 1 base from J, with 6 bases between. The CDR3 totals 13 residues. Germline CDR1 reads SGHAT; CDR2 reads FQNNGV. CDR3 loop: CASSFRNNYGYTF. CDR3 DNA sequence: TGTGCCAGCAGCTTCAGGAATAACTATGGCTACACCTTC. The full variable domain, with the rest looked up from reference TRBV11-2 and TRBJ1-2, is EAGVAQSPRYKIIEKRQSVAFWCNPISGHATLYWYQQILGQGPKLLIQFQNNGVVDDSQLPKDRFSAERLKGVDSTLKIQPAKLEDSAVYLCASSFRNNYGYTFGSGTRLTVV.

The chain links TRBV7-2 to TRBJ1-3; the D gene is possibly TRBD1 (5 bases). The V gene's germline CDR1 is SGHTA and CDR2 FQGNSA. This CDR3 has 16 residues. V lost 0 bases, J lost 2 bases, and 11 bases lay in between. The CDR3 DNA reads TGTGCCAGCAGCTTAGCTCCGACCAGGGCTGGAAACACCATATATTTT. Protein: CASSLAPTRAGNTIYF.

The V and J genes are TRBV4-1 and TRBJ1-6; D is unclear. Trimming took 0 bases from V and 7 from J, leaving 4 bases between them. This CDR3 is 13 amino acids long. Germline CDR1 MGHRA, CDR2 YSYEKL. CDR3 loop: CASSQEVNSPLHF. CDR3 DNA: TGCGCCAGCAGCCAAGAGGTGAATTCACCCCTCCACTTT.

This clonotype was found many times. The chain links TRBV2 to TRBJ2-7; possibly TRBD2 for D (5 bases). V lost 6 bases, J lost 1 base, and 13 bases lay in between. The germline V gene has CDR1 SNHLY and CDR2 FYNNEI. This CDR3 has 14 residues. The CDR3 spells CASRFETTSYEQYF. CDR3 bases: TGTGCCAGCAGGTTCGAGACTACGTCCTACGAGCAGTACTTC.

This clonotype was recorded many times. This chain links TRBV5-6 with TRBJ2-7; the D gene is possibly TRBD2 (5 bases). Germline V lookup: CDR1 SGHDT, CDR2 YYEEEE. Trimming left V 5 bases short and J 6 bases short, with 12 bases between. This CDR3 has 12 amino acids. In DNA, the CDR3 is TGTGCCAGCAGAGGACTTGCAGGCGAGCAGTACTTC. Translating gives CASRGLAGEQYF.

This clonotype was recorded many times. The chain links TRBV2 to TRBJ2-7, with 7 bases matching TRBD1. Trimming at V came to 7 bases and at J to 3 bases, leaving 12 bases not matched to a gene. The CDR3 extends over 15 amino acids. The V gene's germline CDR1 is SNHLY and CDR2 FYNNEI. CDR3 in DNA: TGTGCCAGCAAACAAGGGACAGCTCACCTCTACGAGCAGTACTTC. Translated, it gives CASKQGTAHLYEQYF.

The gene calls are TRBV28 and TRBJ1-1; 7 bases match TRBD1. Germline V CDR1 and CDR2: MDHEN, SYDVKM. The CDR3 totals 16 residues. Germline trimming cut 4 bases from V and 3 bases from J; bases unmatched to any gene: 11. This CDR3 is CASSSLRGPQDTEAFF. DNA for the CDR3: TGTGCCAGCAGTTCCCTGAGGGGGCCTCAGGACACTGAAGCTTTCTTT.

There are many counts of this clonotype. The chain is built from TRBV29-1 and TRBJ2-1; D might be TRBD2 (5 bases). Trimming shortened V by 2 bases and J by 9 bases, and 11 bases separated the two germline ends. Germline CDR1 SQVTM, CDR2 ANQGSEA. CDR3 length: 12 residues. The CDR3 spells CSVEKGAGEQFF. CDR3 DNA: TGCAGCGTTGAAAAGGGCGCGGGTGAGCAGTTCTTC.

This clonotype came up many times. The rearrangement links TRBV6-5 to TRBJ2-3; 7 bases are shared with TRBD1. The CDR3 runs to 14 residues. The ends lost 5 bases at V and 2 bases at J; junction bases unmatched: 4. The germline gives CDR1 MNHEY, CDR2 SVGAGI. This CDR3 reads CASSLDRNTDTQYF. In DNA, the CDR3 is TGTGCCAGCAGTCTGGACAGGAACACAGATACGCAGTATTTT.

This clonotype was found many times. The gene calls are TRBV18 and TRBJ2-3; D is perhaps TRBD1 (6 bases). CDR3 length equals 15 residues. Germline V CDR1 and CDR2: KGHSH, LQKENI. Trimming shortened V by 5 bases and J by 6 bases, and 18 bases separated the two germline ends. CDR3 region: CASSTTGNRFDTQYF. CDR3 DNA sequence: TGTGCCAGCTCAACAACAGGGAACCGATTTGATACGCAGTATTTT.

The sample holds a few counts of this clonotype. The chain employs TRBV5-6 and TRBJ2-7; possibly TRBD2 for D (5 bases). The CDR3 covers 12 residues. V lost 0 bases, J lost 9 bases, and 10 bases lay in between. CDR1 and CDR2 (germline): SGHDT, YYEEEE. The CDR3 spells CASSLERGWQYF. CDR3 DNA sequence: TGTGCCAGCAGCTTGGAACGGGGTTGGCAGTACTTC.

Many counts were recorded for this clonotype. The chain joins TRBV12-3 or TRBV12-4 to TRBJ2-7, with D possibly being TRBD1 (6 bases). Deletions cut 6 bases from V and 2 bases from J, with 14 bases between. The CDR3 loop spans 14 amino acids. In nucleotides, the CDR3 is TGTGCCAGCAGCGACCGGGACACAGCCTACGAGCAGTACTTC. It is translated as CASSDRDTAYEQYF.

This clonotype was seen many times. V gene TRBV9 combines with J gene TRBJ2-3; 7 nucleotides align to TRBD1. The CDR3 length is 15 residues. Germline V gene lookup returns CDR1 SGDLS and CDR2 YYNGEE. J lost 1 base, V lost 2 bases, and 4 bases had no gene match. The CDR3 DNA sequence: TGTGCCAGCAGCGTTACAGGGGCCCGCACAGATACGCAGTATTTT. It is translated as CASSVTGARTDTQYF.

This rearrangement joins TRBV4-2 to TRBJ1-2; a possible D gene is TRBD1 (5 bases). Trimming removed 0 bases at V and 12 bases at J, with 14 bases between. The CDR3 spans 13 residues. Germline CDR1 is LGHNA and CDR2 is YNFKEQ. The DNA of the CDR3 is TGTGCCAGCAGCCAAGACATGGAAAGACAGAACACCTTC. Its protein is CASSQDMERQNTF.